This T cell receptor beta chain was retrieved from a study of CD8 T cells in ankylosing spondylitis. Whole-study results and caveats: Apparently characteristic of ankylosing spondylitis blood was a TCR beta motif (under ten highly homologous variants). Reports say disease-linked clones showed up significantly more in matched ankylosing spondylitis synovial fluid.

A remark on this clonotype: Antigen unknown.

As the method for making TCR beta libraries, quantitative 5'-RACE with molecular barcodes was used. TCRdb re-analysed the 5' RACE reads in MiXCR, keeping a single row per CDR3 protein. The repertoire includes about 360,000 distinct CDR3 sequences, under 15% of them detected once, and approximately 1.1% sits in the top ten. Sequences were obtained from blood, either unsorted or a sorted T cell fraction (not recorded which). The TCR comes from a male donor with ankylosing spondylitis or in good health (not recorded which).

CDR3 amino acids: CASSLSGQGNSPLHF. CDR3 bases: TGTGCCAGCAGCCTTTCGGGACAGGGGAACTCACCCCTCCACTTT. The chain is built from TRBV7-9 and TRBJ1-6, with 10 bases lining up with TRBD1. The trim removed 5 bases at V and 10 bases at J, leaving 8 bases unmatched. The CDR3 is 15 residues long. CDR1 and CDR2 (germline): SEHNR, FQNEAQ (reference sequence).